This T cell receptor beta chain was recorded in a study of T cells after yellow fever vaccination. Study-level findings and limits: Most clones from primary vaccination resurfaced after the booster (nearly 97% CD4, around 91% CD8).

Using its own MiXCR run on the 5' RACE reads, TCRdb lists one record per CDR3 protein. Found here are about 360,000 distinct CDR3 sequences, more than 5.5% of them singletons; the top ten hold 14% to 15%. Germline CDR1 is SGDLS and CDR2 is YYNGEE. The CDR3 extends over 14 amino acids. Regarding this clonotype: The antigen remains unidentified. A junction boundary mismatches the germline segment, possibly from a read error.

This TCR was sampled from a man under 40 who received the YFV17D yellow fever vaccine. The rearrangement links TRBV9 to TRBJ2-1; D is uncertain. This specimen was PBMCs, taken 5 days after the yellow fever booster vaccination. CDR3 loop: CVSSVGIRYNEQFF. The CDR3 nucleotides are TGTGTCAGCAGCGTAGGAATCCGCTACAATGAGCAGTTCTTC.